Below, 3 T cell receptor beta chains from the same sample are listed, as sequenced in a study of regulatory T cells in long-lasting Graves disease. Construction of TCR beta libraries relied on iRepertoire HTBI primers and on Arm-PCR targeting CDR3 regions. TCRdb reanalysed the multiplex PCR reads using MiXCR and keeps one entry per CDR3 protein. The sample has fewer than 400,000 distinct CDR3 sequences, about 20% seen once. Specified time point: persistent/refractory GD, antithyroid drugs over 5 years with positive TRAb. RNA isolated from PBMCs was used to make the TCR library. The source material was peripheral blood mononuclear cells (PBMCs), sampled when the disease was refractory, from a patient treated with antithyroid drugs. Every receptor here comes from a female donor with Graves disease.

This clonotype was observed many times. The rearrangement links TRBV30 to TRBJ1-2; D is perhaps TRBD1 (5 bases). The germline V and J ends were trimmed by 5 bases and 6 bases, with 13 bases remaining between them. There are 12 residues in the CDR3. Germline V gene lookup returns CDR1 GTSNPN and CDR2 SVGIG (reference sequence). In DNA form, the CDR3 reads TGTGCCTGGTCTGCAGGGAGAAATGGCTACACCTTC. This sequence encodes CAWSAGRNGYTF.

In its sample, this clonotype was seen a few times. V is TRBV7-6 and J is TRBJ2-7; 7 bases agree with TRBD1. V lost 1 base, J lost 6 bases, and 9 bases stayed unmatched. Germline-derived CDR1 and CDR2 are SGHVS and FNYEAQ. This CDR3 is 15 amino acids long. In DNA, the CDR3 is TGTGCCAGCAGCTTAGGGGCAGGGGGATATAGCGAGCAGTACTTC. This gives the protein CASSLGAGGYSEQYF. The complete variable domain, with remaining parts taken from reference TRBV7-6 and TRBJ2-7, reads GAGVSQSPRYKVTKRGQDVALRCDPISGHVSLYWYRQALGQGPEFLTYFNYEAQQDKSGLPNDRFSAERPEGSISTLTIQRTEQRDSAMYRCASSLGAGGYSEQYFGPGTRLTVT.

Ten or more counts support this clonotype. The chain links TRBV28 to TRBJ1-1; 7 bases are a match to TRBD1. CDR1 is MDHEN and CDR2 is SYDVKM in the germline V gene. V shed 6 bases and J 5 bases; nucleotides not matched to a gene: 12. The CDR3 contains 15 residues. CDR3: CASSSYRQGSTEAFF. CDR3 sequence (DNA): TGTGCCAGCAGCAGCTATCGACAGGGTTCGACTGAAGCTTTCTTT.